These 6 T cell receptor beta chains share one sample of origin, sequenced in a study of CD8 T cells in ankylosing spondylitis (dated by TCRdb to between 2016 and 2019). What the study reported, not specific to this receptor: A TCR beta motif made up of several highly homologous amino acid variants appeared to be characteristic of blood from ankylosing spondylitis patients.

The antigens of these receptors remain unknown. The method was 5' RACE. These reads were obtained on an Illumina HiSeq 2500. The raw public reads went through TCRdb reprocessing: fastp at Q25, MiXCR clone calling, in-frame beta chains kept. Rows merge per CDR3 protein into single entries with the most common DNA and genes. The sample records fewer than 500,000 distinct CDR3 sequences, about a fifth of which are singletons. Roughly a sixth of the sample belongs to the ten largest clones. Sequencing input: blood, either unsorted or a sorted T cell fraction (not recorded which). These TCRs come from a male donor with ankylosing spondylitis.

The chain links TRBV4-2 to TRBJ1-2; D is undetermined. The V end was cut by 4 bases, the J end by 6 bases, with 18 bases between. CDR1 and CDR2 (germline): LGHNA, YNFKEQ. This CDR3 region has 15 residues. CDR3 sequence reads: CASSLATPRSHGYTF. DNA for the CDR3: TGTGCCAGCAGCCTTGCGACACCGCGGTCCCATGGCTACACCTTC.

The V gene is TRBV6-2 or TRBV6-3, the J gene TRBJ2-7, with D uncertain. Trimming took 7 bases from V and 2 from J, leaving 12 bases between them. In germline, CDR1 is MNHEY, CDR2 SVGEGT. This CDR3 is built from 13 residues. The CDR3 loop reads CASTNPAPYEQYF. DNA for the CDR3: TGTGCCAGCACCAATCCGGCCCCCTACGAGCAGTACTTC.

This clonotype was seen a handful of times. This chain joins TRBV2 and TRBJ2-7, with TRBD1 as a possible D gene (6 bases). V was pared by 8 bases and J by 0 bases, with 14 bases between. CDR3 length: 14 amino acids. Germline lookup yields CDR1 SNHLY and CDR2 FYNNEI. Here the CDR3 reads CASLSTGSSYEQYF. The CDR3 nucleotides read TGTGCCAGCCTCAGTACAGGGAGCTCCTACGAGCAGTACTTC.

The J gene is TRBJ2-1, the V gene TRBV4-1; 9 positions agree with TRBD2. Germline assignment: CDR1 MGHRA and CDR2 YSYEKL. The CDR3 has 15 amino acids. After removal of 0 bases from V and 7 bases from J, the junction contained 4 bases not matched to a gene. This chain's CDR3 is CASSQEGTSINEQFF. CDR3 nucleotide sequence: TGCGCCAGCAGCCAAGAGGGGACTAGCATAAATGAGCAGTTCTTC.

This clonotype was seen a handful of times. This chain connects TRBV9 to TRBJ2-2; TRBD1 is a possible D gene (6 bases). CDR3 size: 16 residues. Trimming shortened V by 2 bases and J by 5 bases, and 16 bases separated the two germline ends. Per the germline V gene, CDR1 is SGDLS and CDR2 is YYNGEE. DNA of the CDR3: TGTGCCAGCAGCGTTATTTCAGGGGTACGAACCGGGGAGCTGTTTTTT. Residues: CASSVISGVRTGELFF.

Only a few counts were recorded for this clonotype. The V gene is TRBV5-1, the J gene TRBJ2-3; no firm D call. V gave up 2 bases and J gave up 3 bases, with 13 bases separating them. Germline-derived CDR1 and CDR2 are SGHRS and YFSETQ. The CDR3 runs to 15 residues. The CDR3 coding sequence is TGCGCCAGCAGCTTTGCGGATCGTATTACAGATACGCAGTATTTT. Protein product: CASSFADRITDTQYF. The variable domain in full, with the rest retrieved from reference TRBV5-1 and TRBJ2-3, is KAGVTQTPRYLIKTRGQQVTLSCSPISGHRSVSWYQQTPGQGLQFLFEYFSETQRNKGNFPGRFSGRQFSNSRSEMNVSTLELGDSALYLCASSFADRITDTQYFGPGTRLTVL.